This TCR beta chain was obtained from a study of CD8 T cells in ankylosing spondylitis. A note on this clonotype: What it binds is unknown.

Germline lookup yields CDR1 DFQATT and CDR2 SNEGSKA (reference sequence). This CDR3 has 16 amino acids. Trimming took off 2 bases at V and 0 bases at J, with 14 bases between the two ends. Making the TCR beta libraries involved quantitative 5'-RACE with molecular barcodes. TCRdb re-called the 5' RACE reads with MiXCR, one entry per CDR3 protein. The data show 700,000 to 850,000 distinct CDR3 sequences, 12% seen once. General observations from the study: Characteristic of ankylosing spondylitis blood, it appeared, was a TCR beta motif comprising roughly 8 highly homologous variants. Reportedly, disease-linked clones are significantly enriched in ankylosing spondylitis patients' matched synovial fluid.

The rearrangement uses TRBV20-1 and TRBJ2-1; D remains ambiguous. The TCR was taken from a male donor with ankylosing spondylitis. Sample: blood, either unsorted or a sorted T cell fraction (not recorded which). CDR3 region: CSARTPSRNSYNEQFF. CDR3 DNA: TGCAGTGCTAGAACGCCCTCTAGGAACTCCTACAATGAGCAGTTCTTC.